The sample holds many counts of the clone carrying this T cell receptor beta chain. Uncontrolled infections, pregnancy, lactation or other autoimmune diseases led to patient exclusion. Diagnosis used clinical symptoms, serum thyroxine, TRAb, thyroid ultrasound and orbital computed tomography. Amplification of TCR beta CDR3 regions used RNA transcripts. Amplification began with first-round RT-PCR using HTBI primers, then second-round multiplex PCR was performed. TCRdb reprocessed the multiplex PCR reads via MiXCR and lists one record per CDR3 protein. Seen here are roughly 420,000 distinct CDR3 sequences, roughly 21% observed once, and the top ten hold more than 2.5%. The entry originates in a study of Graves' ophthalmopathy and Graves' hyperthyroidism. Source material: peripheral blood. This TCR derives from a woman aged 18 to 35 with stable Graves' hyperthyroidism.

The CDR3 here is CASSSRGLGYGYTF. For the CDR3, the DNA is TGTGCCAGCAGTTCCCGGGGGCTAGGCTATGGCTACACCTTC. The chain couples TRBV12-3 or TRBV12-4 to TRBJ1-2, with D maybe TRBD1 (6 bases). This CDR3 region has 14 residues. The ends were cut back, 4 bases at V and 4 bases at J, with 13 bases in the middle.